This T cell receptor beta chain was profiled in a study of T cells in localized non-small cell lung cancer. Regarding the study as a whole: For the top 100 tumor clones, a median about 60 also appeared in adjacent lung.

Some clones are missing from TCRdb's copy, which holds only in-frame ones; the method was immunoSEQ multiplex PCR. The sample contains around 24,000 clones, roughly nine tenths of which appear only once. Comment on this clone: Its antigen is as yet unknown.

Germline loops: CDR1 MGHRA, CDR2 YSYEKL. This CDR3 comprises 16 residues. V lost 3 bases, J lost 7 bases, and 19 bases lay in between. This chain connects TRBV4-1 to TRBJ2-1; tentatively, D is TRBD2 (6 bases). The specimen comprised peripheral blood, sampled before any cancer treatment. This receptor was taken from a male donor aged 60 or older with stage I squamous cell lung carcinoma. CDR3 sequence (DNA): TGCGCCAGCAGCCAGACGGGACTCGGTCGGGGGAATGAGCAGTTCTTC. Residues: CASSQTGLGRGNEQFF.